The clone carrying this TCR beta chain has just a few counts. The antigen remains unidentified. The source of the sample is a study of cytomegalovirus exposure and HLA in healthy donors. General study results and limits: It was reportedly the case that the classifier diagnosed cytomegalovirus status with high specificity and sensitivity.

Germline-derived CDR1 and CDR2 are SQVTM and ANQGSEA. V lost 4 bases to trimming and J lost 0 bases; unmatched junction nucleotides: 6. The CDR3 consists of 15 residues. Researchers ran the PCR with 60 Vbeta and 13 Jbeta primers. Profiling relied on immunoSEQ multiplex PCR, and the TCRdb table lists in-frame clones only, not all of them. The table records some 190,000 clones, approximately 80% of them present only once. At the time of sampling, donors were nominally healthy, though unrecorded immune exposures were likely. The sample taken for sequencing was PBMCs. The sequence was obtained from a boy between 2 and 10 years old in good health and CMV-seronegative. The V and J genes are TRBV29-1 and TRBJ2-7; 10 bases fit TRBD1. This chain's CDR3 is CSVVSGQGSSYEQYF. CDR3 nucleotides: TGCAGCGTTGTGTCGGGACAGGGGAGCTCCTACGAGCAGTACTTC.